The rows below give T cell receptor beta chains drawn from one sample of a study of Graves' ophthalmopathy and Graves' hyperthyroidism. From the multiplex PCR reads, TCRdb called clonotypes with MiXCR, one entry per CDR3 protein. The sample yields 350,000 to 400,000 distinct CDR3 sequences, around 20% seen once. The sequenced sample consisted of peripheral blood. These receptors were obtained from a woman between 18 and 30 years old with Graves' ophthalmopathy. Each CDR3 is given with its conserved first and last residue. Each record gives: clone size, J gene, V gene, D gene, CDR3 DNA, CDR3 protein. D genes are given only for firm matches. Expanded clones are given a class, and other clones once, few, many or no size at all.

many | TRBJ2-7 | TRBV6-1 | TRBD2 | TGTGCCAGCAGTCGGCGGACTAGCGGGGGAAGGAACGAGCAGTACTTC | CASSRRTSGGRNEQYF
- | TRBJ1-1 | TRBV12-3/TRBV12-4 | TRBD1 | TGTGCCAGCAGTTTTGGGACAGGGGCGCGAGGTGAAGCTTTCTTT | CASSFGTGARGEAFF
- | TRBJ2-2 | TRBV20-1 | - | TGCAGTGCTAGGACACCGAACACCGGGGAGCTGTTTTTT | CSARTPNTGELFF
many | TRBJ1-2 | TRBV3-1 | - | TGTGCCAGCAGCCAAGAGGGTGAGAGGGTTAGCTATGGCTACACCTTC | CASSQEGERVSYGYTF
- | TRBJ2-7 | TRBV28 | - | TGTGCCAGCAGTTACGAGCAGGTTACCTACGAGCAGTACTTC | CASSYEQVTYEQYF
many | TRBJ2-2 | TRBV7-2 | - | TGTGCCAGCAGCCCCCGGAGTCACACCGGGGAGCTGTTTTTT | CASSPRSHTGELFF
many | TRBJ1-5 | TRBV28 | - | TGTGCCAGCACCCTTGGGAATCAGCCCCAGCATTTT | CASTLGNQPQHF
many | TRBJ2-5 | TRBV28 | - | TGTGCCAGCAGGCGAGGTTGGGGGGAAGAGACCCAGTACTTC | CASRRGWGEETQYF
many | TRBJ1-3 | TRBV9 | - | TGTGCCAGCAGCGTAGACAGTAGTAGGGGAAACACCATATATTTT | CASSVDSSRGNTIYF
- | TRBJ2-2 | TRBV7-2 | - | TGTGCCAGCAGCTTAGACGGACGTGTCGGGGAGCTGTTTTTT | CASSLDGRVGELFF
many | TRBJ2-5 | TRBV6-5 | TRBD2 | TGTGCCAGCAGCAGCGGGAGATGGGAGACCCAGTACTTC | CASSSGRWETQYF
- | TRBJ2-7 | TRBV7-9 | TRBD2 | TGTGCCAGCAGCTATAGCGGGACGGACGACGAGCAGTACTTC | CASSYSGTDDEQYF
many | TRBJ2-7 | TRBV6-2/TRBV6-3 | TRBD2 | TGTGCCAGCAGAGGCGGGGGGTTAACCTACGAGCAGTACTTC | CASRGGGLTYEQYF
many | TRBJ2-2 | TRBV28 | - | TGTGCCAGCACCCTAGCACAGGTCCTAACCGGGGAGCTGTTTTTT | CASTLAQVLTGELFF
many | TRBJ2-7 | TRBV5-1 | TRBD2 | TGCGCCAGCAGCGGTTCCGGGACTAGCAGCTACGAGCAGTACTTC | CASSGSGTSSYEQYF
- | TRBJ2-7 | TRBV6-2/TRBV6-3 | TRBD2 | TGTGCCAGCAGTTACGGGTTGGGCCCTAGCGGGATGATCGGCGAGCAGTACTTC | CASSYGLGPSGMIGEQYF
many | TRBJ1-5 | TRBV24-1 | - | TGTGCCACCAGTGACTCGGGACGGGGAGGGGTCCAGCCCCAGCATTTT | CATSDSGRGGVQPQHF
many | TRBJ2-4 | TRBV12-3/TRBV12-4 | - | TGTGCCAGCAGTTTTGGAGTGGCCAAAAACATTCAGTACTTC | CASSFGVAKNIQYF
many | TRBJ2-5 | TRBV7-9 | - | TGTGCCAGCAGACCCATGGGGCAGCAAGAGACCCAGTACTTC | CASRPMGQQETQYF
- | TRBJ2-4 | TRBV27 | - | TGTGCCAGCAGTTTATTGGGGGGAGCCAAAAACATTCAGTACTTC | CASSLLGGAKNIQYF
many | TRBJ2-5 | TRBV6-5 | - | TGTGCCAGCAGTTATCCCGAGGGCACCCAGTACTTC | CASSYPEGTQYF
many | TRBJ1-6 | TRBV28 | - | TGTGCCAGCGGAAACAGGGCCTATAATTCACCCCTCCACTTT | CASGNRAYNSPLHF
many | TRBJ1-2 | TRBV18 | TRBD1 | TGTGCCAGCTCACCACAGCAGGGGGGAGGAGGCTATGGCTACACCTTC | CASSPQQGGGGYGYTF
many | TRBJ1-5 | TRBV20-1 | - | TGCAGTGCTAGAGATGAGGGTAATAGAAATCAGCCCCAGCATTTT | CSARDEGNRNQPQHF
many | TRBJ2-7 | TRBV29-1 | TRBD2 | TGCAGCGTTTTGCGGGGCAGGCGGACTAGCGGGGCCTCCTACGAGCAGTACTTC | CSVLRGRRTSGASYEQYF
many | TRBJ2-7 | TRBV7-9 | - | TGTGCCAGCCTCTCAGGGTACGAGCAGTACTTC | CASLSGYEQYF
many | TRBJ1-1 | TRBV5-5 | - | TGTGCCAGCAGCTTGGTAGCCGGGGCTCCTGAAGCTTTCTTT | CASSLVAGAPEAFF
many | TRBJ1-1 | TRBV10-1 | TRBD1 | TGCGCCAGCAGTGAGTCTGTTAGGACAGGGGGCACTGAAGCTTTCTTT | CASSESVRTGGTEAFF
- | TRBJ2-7 | TRBV6-2/TRBV6-3 | - | TGTGCCAGCAGACGAGGCCGGGAGCAGTACTTC | CASRRGREQYF
many | TRBJ2-4 | TRBV29-1 | - | TGCAGCGTTCCGGACTTAAACATTCAGTACTTC | CSVPDLNIQYF
many | TRBJ1-6 | TRBV6-2/TRBV6-3 | - | TGTGCCAGCAGTTACGGAACTTCACCCCTCCACTTT | CASSYGTSPLHF
many | TRBJ1-6 | TRBV11-2 | - | TGTGCCAGCAGCTTACCGTCCCTAGGTTCACCCCTCCACTTT | CASSLPSLGSPLHF